The 32 T cell receptor beta chains listed next were all sequenced from one sample in a study of blood T cell repertoires in COVID-19 (dated by TCRdb to about 2020). Receptor amplification or capture employed the immunoSEQ multiplex PCR assay. As stored in TCRdb, this immuneACCESS dataset retains in-frame rearrangements with V and J assigned. A fraction of the clones does not appear; measured against another copy, unresolved V genes explain less than half of the discrepancy, and the remainder lacks a known reason. Counted in this sample were about 210,000 clones; approximately 80% of them appeared once. The ten most abundant clones make up about 7.8% of the sample. The material sequenced was peripheral blood. Receptors originate from a woman older than 75 with COVID-19, enrolled during active disease.

V and J are TRBV6-2 or TRBV6-3 and TRBJ2-7; the match to TRBD2 covers 10 bases. This CDR3 contains 15 residues. CDR1 MNHEY and CDR2 SVGEGT come from the germline V gene. Trimming cost V 0 bases and J 6 bases; bases outside gene matches: 5. CDR3 in amino acids: CASSYSERGGSEQYF. DNA for the CDR3: TGTGCCAGCAGTTACTCCGAGCGGGGGGGCAGCGAGCAGTACTTC.

The V call is TRBV18, the J call TRBJ2-2, with 7 bases matching TRBD2. Trimming at V came to 2 bases and at J to 5 bases, leaving 5 bases not matched to a gene. The germline CDR1 and CDR2 sequences are KGHSH and LQKENI. This CDR3 has 15 amino acids. The CDR3 here is CASSPVAGATGELFF. The CDR3 DNA sequence: TGTGCCAGCTCACCAGTGGCGGGAGCTACCGGGGAGCTGTTTTTT.

A few counts support this clone. V and J are TRBV11-2 and TRBJ2-1, with a weak D call TRBD2 (5 bases). The V end lost 0 bases, the J end lost 8 bases, and 8 bases lay between the germline ends. Germline CDR1 is SGHAT and CDR2 is FQNNGV. The CDR3 sequence is 13 residues long. CDR3 loop: CASSLDQRDEQFF. CDR3 bases: TGTGCCAGCAGCTTAGATCAGAGGGATGAGCAGTTCTTC.

This chain joins TRBV27 and TRBJ2-1; D is undetermined. Germline CDR1 reads MNHEY; CDR2 reads SMNVEV (reference sequence). The V end lost 5 bases, the J end lost 1 base, and 15 bases lay between the germline ends. The CDR3 sequence is 16 residues long. The CDR3 loop reads CASSLLPGRSYNEQFF. The CDR3 DNA reads as TGTGCCAGCAGTCTCCTCCCGGGTAGGTCCTACAATGAGCAGTTCTTC.

The V call is TRBV5-6, the J call TRBJ1-1; 9 bases line up with TRBD1. Germline CDR1 SGHDT, CDR2 YYEEEE. The V segment lost 4 bases and the J segment 0 bases; nucleotides outside the gene matches: 7. CDR3 size: 16 residues. The DNA for the CDR3 is TGTGCCAGCAGCCCCGGGACAGGGAGGGTGAACACTGAAGCTTTCTTT. This sequence encodes CASSPGTGRVNTEAFF.

V and J are TRBV3-1 (or the pseudogene TRBV3-2) and TRBJ1-2; 11 bases map to TRBD1. From germline, CDR1 is LGHDT and CDR2 YNNKEL (reference sequence). The CDR3 runs to 16 residues. Unmatched junction bases numbered 11, after V lost 4 bases and J lost 7 bases. For the CDR3, the DNA is TGTGCCAGCAGCCTCACTACCGGACAGGGGGCCGGTGGCTACACCTTC. Its translation is CASSLTTGQGAGGYTF.

This clone appeared a single time. V and J are TRBV5-1 and TRBJ2-3; TRBD2 agrees at 7 bases. The ends lost 1 base at V and 6 bases at J; junction bases unmatched: 5. This CDR3 comprises 14 residues. CDR1 and CDR2 (germline): SGHRS, YFSETQ. This chain's CDR3 is CASSLLAEGDTQYF. The CDR3 DNA is TGCGCCAGCAGCTTGCTAGCGGAAGGGGATACGCAGTATTTT.

J is TRBJ1-6 and V is TRBV3-1 (or the pseudogene TRBV3-2); no clear D gene. Germline-derived CDR1 and CDR2 are LGHDT and YNNKEL (reference sequence). V shed 0 bases and J shed 10 bases, with 19 bases lying between them. This CDR3 region has 17 residues. DNA for the CDR3: TGTGCCAGCAGCCAAGATGGGCATTTTGGGTCAAACTCACCCCTCCACTTT. It is translated as CASSQDGHFGSNSPLHF.

This sequence joins TRBV29-1 and TRBJ2-7; TRBD1 aligns across 9 bases. Germline V gene sequence: CDR1 SQVTM, CDR2 ANQGSEA. CDR3 size: 14 residues. Trimming cost V 4 bases and J 6 bases; bases outside gene matches: 10. CDR3 sequence: CSVVKQGAWGEQYF. The CDR3 nucleotides read TGCAGCGTTGTTAAACAGGGGGCTTGGGGCGAGCAGTACTTC.

DNA for the CDR3: TGTGCCAGCAGTGAACGGGTAGGGAGAGGCTACACCTTC. It encodes CASSERVGRGYTF. The rearrangement joins TRBV6-1 to TRBJ1-2; no reliable D call. The CDR3 is 13 amino acids. CDR1 is MNHNS, CDR2 SASEGT, per germline. V dropped 2 bases and J dropped 8 bases, with 12 bases sitting between them.

This clone was detected only once. This rearrangement joins TRBV12-3 or TRBV12-4 to TRBJ2-7; D possibly corresponds to TRBD2 (6 bases). This CDR3 comprises 13 residues. The V end lost 6 bases, the J end lost 7 bases, and 16 bases lay between the germline ends. In DNA, the CDR3 is TGTGCCAGCAGACCTGGACCCGCGGGGGAGCAGTACTTC. It translates to CASRPGPAGEQYF.

V is TRBV3-1 (or the pseudogene TRBV3-2) and J is TRBJ2-2; no clear D. The CDR3 totals 14 residues. V was cut by 3 bases and J by 6 bases, with 11 bases left in between. Germline values: CDR1 LGHDT, CDR2 YNNKEL (reference sequence). This CDR3 is CASSHTVTAGELFF. CDR3 nucleotides: TGTGCCAGCAGCCACACAGTCACGGCCGGGGAGCTGTTTTTT.

This chain links TRBV5-1 with TRBJ1-4, with D hard to call. The closer fit of TRBJ2-2 to the DNA end suggests the J call may be wrong. CDR3 length: 13 amino acids. CDR1 and CDR2 from the germline V gene are SGHRS and YFSETQ. The DNA of the CDR3 is TGCGCCAGCAGCTTGGGCCGTCCAGCGGAGCTGTTTTTT. It specifies CASSLGRPAELFF.

The V gene is TRBV28, the J gene TRBJ2-7, with D maybe TRBD2 (6 bases). The CDR3 is made up of 14 amino acids. With 3 bases removed from V and 1 base from J, the gap between germline ends came to 10 bases. Germline V gene sequence: CDR1 MDHEN, CDR2 SYDVKM. CDR3 nucleotides: TGTGCCAGCAGTTTTCTCGGAGGGTCCTACGAGCAGTACTTC. It specifies CASSFLGGSYEQYF.

The J gene is TRBJ2-1, the V gene TRBV6-2 or TRBV6-3; 8 bases line up with TRBD2. Germline lookup yields CDR1 MNHEY and CDR2 SVGEGT. V was clipped by 4 bases and J by 7 bases; unmatched bases: 6. This CDR3 contains 14 residues. CDR3 nucleotides: TGTGCCAGCAGTTGGGGACTAGTCGGTAATGAGCAGTTCTTC. Its protein is CASSWGLVGNEQFF.

The chain recombines TRBV7-9 with TRBJ1-6; D gene uncertain. V was cut by 5 bases and J by 7 bases, with 12 bases left in between. Germline V gene lookup returns CDR1 SEHNR and CDR2 FQNEAQ (reference sequence). CDR3 length equals 14 residues. The CDR3 region has the DNA TGTGCCAGCAGCGTTGCAGGTGCCAATTCACCCCTCCACTTT. It is translated as CASSVAGANSPLHF.

V usage is TRBV7-9 and J usage is TRBJ2-1, with TRBD2 identical over 9 bases. The CDR3 has 18 amino acids. CDR1 is SEHNR and CDR2 is FQNEAQ in the germline V gene (reference sequence). J gave up 4 bases and V 4 bases, and 14 bases lay outside the gene matches. The CDR3 sequence: CASSWGLADPGDYNEQFF. The CDR3 nucleotides read TGTGCCAGCAGCTGGGGACTAGCCGACCCGGGGGATTACAATGAGCAGTTCTTC. The full variable domain, its missing parts supplied by reference TRBV7-9 and TRBJ2-1, is DTGVSQNPRHKITKRGQNVTFRCDPISEHNRLYWYRQTLGQGPEFLTYFQNEAQLEKSRLLSDRFSAERPKGSFSTLEIQRTEQGDSAMYLCASSWGLADPGDYNEQFFGPGTRLTVL.

The gene calls are TRBV27 and TRBJ2-1; D possibly corresponds to TRBD1 (6 bases). Trimming stripped 3 bases from V and 7 bases from J, with 13 bases between. The CDR3 extends over 14 amino acids. Germline CDR1 and CDR2: MNHEY and SMNVEV (reference sequence). CDR3 protein: CASSFGDRLNEQFF. In DNA, the CDR3 is TGTGCCAGCAGTTTTGGAGACAGGTTGAATGAGCAGTTCTTC.

This chain joins TRBV7-8 and TRBJ1-5; TRBD1 might be the D (5 bases). Trimming shortened V by 3 bases and J by 0 bases, and 12 bases separated the two germline ends. This CDR3 has 16 amino acids. The V gene's germline CDR1 is SGHVS and CDR2 FQNEAQ. DNA of the CDR3: TGTGCCAGCAGCTTGGGGCACAGCAATAGCAATCAGCCCCAGCATTTT. Translated: CASSLGHSNSNQPQHF.

J is TRBJ2-7 and V is TRBV20-1, with a possible D match to TRBD1 (5 bases). Germline V lookup: CDR1 DFQATT, CDR2 SNEGSKA (reference sequence). The CDR3 is 13 residues long. Trimming left V 3 bases short and J 2 bases short, with 11 bases between. The CDR3 here is CSASMGRAYEQYF. In DNA, the CDR3 is TGCAGTGCTAGTATGGGCAGGGCCTACGAGCAGTACTTC.

The rearrangement links TRBV11-2 to TRBJ1-2, with TRBD1 matching over 7 bases. CDR1 and CDR2 from the germline V gene are SGHAT and FQNNGV. Trimming took 1 base from V and 6 from J; bases not matched to a gene: 5. The CDR3 sequence is 14 residues long. This CDR3 reads CASSLAGQADGYTF. CDR3 nucleotides: TGTGCCAGCAGCTTAGCCGGACAGGCAGATGGCTACACCTTC.

V and J are TRBV7-9 and TRBJ1-1, with D hard to call. The CDR3 length is 14 residues. CDR1 and CDR2 (germline): SEHNR, FQNEAQ (reference sequence). V gave up 1 base and J gave up 0 bases, with 6 bases separating them. The CDR3, as DNA: TGTGCCAGCAGCTTAGAGAACATGAACACTGAAGCTTTCTTT. It codes for CASSLENMNTEAFF.

This clone appeared a single time. The rearrangement joins TRBV3-1 (or the pseudogene TRBV3-2) to TRBJ1-3; D gene ambiguous. Germline V CDR1 and CDR2: LGHDT, YNNKEL (reference sequence). The V and J ends lost 1 base and 10 bases respectively, with 5 bases between them. The CDR3 is 11 amino acids. CDR3 DNA: TGTGCCAGCAGCCAAGTCGGGACCATATATTTT. Translated, it gives CASSQVGTIYF.

The rearrangement links TRBV7-9 to TRBJ2-3, with 7 bases matching TRBD1. J was trimmed by 4 bases and V by 1 base; bases with no gene match: 11. This CDR3 region has 17 residues. Germline values: CDR1 SEHNR, CDR2 FQNEAQ (reference sequence). The CDR3 nucleotides read TGTGCCAGCAGCTTAGGCCTGGAGGCAGGGGGTGCAGATACGCAGTATTTT. Its protein is CASSLGLEAGGADTQYF.

This chain connects TRBV6-1 to TRBJ1-5; TRBD1 might be the D (5 bases). The CDR3 sequence is 16 residues long. V was trimmed by 4 bases and J by 3 bases, leaving 16 bases between them. The germline V gene encodes CDR1 MNHNS and CDR2 SASEGT. For the CDR3, the DNA is TGTGCCAGCAGTGCTACCAGACAGTATTCCAATCAGCCCCAGCATTTT. Translating gives CASSATRQYSNQPQHF.

V usage is TRBV7-5 and J usage is TRBJ1-4. TRBV7-5 represents a pseudogene. The CDR3 is made up of 18 amino acids. CDR3: CVRSLGRLREKSNEKLFF. The CDR3, as DNA: TGTGTCAGAAGCTTAGGTCGACTTAGGGAGAAGAGTAATGAAAAACTGTTTTTT.

The chain uses TRBV7-8 and TRBJ2-4; D unresolved. V lost 3 bases and J lost 0, with 9 bases in between. Germline CDR1 SGHVS, CDR2 FQNEAQ. There are 15 residues in the CDR3. CDR3 protein: CASSFRHLAKNIQYF. In nucleotides, the CDR3 is TGTGCCAGCAGCTTCAGGCATCTAGCCAAAAACATTCAGTACTTC. Based on the CDR3 plus reference TRBV7-8 and TRBJ2-4, the full variable domain is GAGVSQSPRYKVAKRGQDVALRCDPISGHVSLFWYQQALGQGPEFLTYFQNEAQLDKSGLPSDRFFAERPEGSVSTLKIQRTQQEDSAVYLCASSFRHLAKNIQYFGAGTRLSVL.

DNA of the CDR3: TGTGCCGCGCGCCCACAGGTTTCCTCTGGAAACACCATATATTTT. This sequence encodes CAARPQVSSGNTIYF. The J gene is TRBJ1-3, the V gene TRBV10-3; D is possibly TRBD1 (5 bases). CDR3 length: 15 residues. Germline V gives CDR1 ENHRY, CDR2 SYGVKD. Trimming left V 11 bases short and J 0 bases short, with 17 bases between.

The chain is built from TRBV6-4 and TRBJ1-3; D is ambiguous. Germline-derived CDR1 and CDR2 are MRHNA and SNTAGT. The CDR3 has 14 residues. V was pared by 2 bases and J by 7 bases, with 12 bases between. CDR3 nucleotide sequence: TGTGCCAGCAGTGACGCGGATAAGTGGAACACCATATATTTT. Translation gives CASSDADKWNTIYF.

The CDR3 protein is CASSLGTGGSLSSYNSPLHF. As DNA, the CDR3 is TGCGCCAGCAGCCTTGGGACAGGGGGCTCCCTAAGCTCCTATAATTCACCCCTCCACTTT. The chain employs TRBV5-1 and TRBJ1-6, with 12 bases identical to TRBD1. V shed 4 bases and J 0 bases; nucleotides not matched to a gene: 11. Germline V gene sequence: CDR1 SGHRS, CDR2 YFSETQ. This CDR3 is built from 20 residues.

CDR3 nucleotide sequence: TGTGCCAGCAGCGGACAGGTCTACGAGCAGTACTTC. Translation: CASSGQVYEQYF. The V and J genes are TRBV7-8 and TRBJ2-7; 7 bases match TRBD1. The CDR3 length is 12 residues. Trimming cost V 5 bases and J 3 bases; bases outside gene matches: 1. The germline V gene encodes CDR1 SGHVS and CDR2 FQNEAQ.

The CDR3 nucleotides read TGCGCCAGCGAGGGCGGGGGGGCGACGGAGACCCAGTACTTC. This sequence encodes CASEGGGATETQYF. The chain carries TRBV5-1 and TRBJ2-5, with 9 bases that match TRBD2. Trimming took 7 bases from V and 5 from J; bases not matched to a gene: 9. CDR1 is SGHRS, CDR2 YFSETQ, per germline. CDR3 length: 14 residues.